This is a list of T cell receptor beta chains from one sample in a study of T cells after posttransplantation cyclophosphamide. The table came from immunoSEQ multiplex PCR; TCRdb's copy has only in-frame clones and leaves some out. The data show 38,000 or so clones, with none appearing a single time. Specimen: PBMCs. These TCRs come from a man aged 45-65 years in good health, CMV-negative, and a related stem cell transplant donor. Both conserved end residues are part of each CDR3. D genes are given only for firm matches. The size of a clone is reported for some rows only, either as once, few or many, or as a class for expanded clones.

v_call	j_call	d_call	clone_size	cdr3_nt	cdr3_aa
TRBV4-1	TRBJ2-7	TRBD2	many	TGCGCCAGCAGCCAAGTACGAGGGACTAGCGGGAGAGGGGAGCAGTACTTC	CASSQVRGTSGRGEQYF
TRBV6-1	TRBJ2-5	.	many	TGTGCCAGCAGTGTCGCAGGTTTTACGGAAGAGACCCAGTACTTC	CASSVAGFTEETQYF
TRBV9	TRBJ2-3	TRBD2	.	TGTGCCAGCAAGGAGCGGGGGGGTTCCCCAGATACGCAGTATTTT	CASKERGGSPDTQYF
TRBV7-9	TRBJ2-7	.	many	TGTGCCAGCAGCATTGGACAAGTCTACGAGCAGTACTTC	CASSIGQVYEQYF
TRBV6-5	TRBJ1-1	.	many	TGTGCCAGCAGTTACTCCGGGTCGCCGAACACTGAAGCTTTCTTT	CASSYSGSPNTEAFF
TRBV7-2	TRBJ2-3	.	.	TGTGCCAGCAGCCCCCTAGAGAGCGCAGATACGCAGTATTTT	CASSPLESADTQYF
TRBV6-1	TRBJ2-7	TRBD1	.	TGTGCCAGCAGTGCTAGAACAGGGGGTTCCTACGAGCAGTACTTC	CASSARTGGSYEQYF
TRBV7-2	TRBJ1-2	.	few	TGTGCCAGCAGCTTAGCGGGGGGGGCTACTAACTATGGCTACACCTTC	CASSLAGGATNYGYTF
TRBV19	TRBJ1-5	TRBD1	many	TGTGCCAGTAGTATAGATCATGGGACAGGGCATCAGCCCCAGCATTTT	CASSIDHGTGHQPQHF
TRBV19	TRBJ2-6	TRBD2	many	TGTGCCAGTAGGGCTAGCGGGGCCCCTGGGGCCAACGTCCTGACTTTC	CASRASGAPGANVLTF
TRBV2	TRBJ2-5	TRBD1	many	TGTGCCAGCAGTGGTGGACAGGGCCGGCAAGAGACCCAGTACTTC	CASSGGQGRQETQYF
TRBV11-1	TRBJ1-2	.	many	TGTGCCAGCAGCCCACGCCAAGCCACCTATGGCTACACCTTC	CASSPRQATYGYTF
TRBV7-3	TRBJ2-1	TRBD2	many	TGTGCCAGCAGCCCCCGGACTACCTGGGGGGGTGAGCAGTTCTTC	CASSPRTTWGGEQFF
TRBV15	TRBJ2-7	.	few	TGTGCCACCAGCAGAGAGAGAGAGTACGAGCAGTACTTC	CATSREREYEQYF
TRBV4-1	TRBJ2-4	TRBD1	many	TGCGCCAGCAGCCAAGATTGGGGACAGAAAAACATTCAGTACTTC	CASSQDWGQKNIQYF
TRBV2	TRBJ2-1	.	many	TGTGCCAGCCTCTACTACAATGAGCAGTTCTTC	CASLYYNEQFF
TRBV6-1	TRBJ2-7	TRBD2	medium-sized	TGTGCCAGCAGTGGATATAGCGGGGGGGCCTGGGAGGACGAGCAGTACTTC	CASSGYSGGAWEDEQYF
TRBV2	TRBJ2-7	.	many	TGTGCCACAGGGGTGGCCAGATACGAGCAGTACTTC	CATGVARYEQYF
TRBV4-1	TRBJ1-5	TRBD1	many	TGCGCCAGCAGCCAAGCCCCGACAGGGGACGGCCAGCCCCAGCATTTT	CASSQAPTGDGQPQHF
TRBV19	TRBJ2-7	TRBD1	few	TGTGCCACCGGCAGTCAGGGACAGGGAAGTTTCGAGCAGTACTTC	CATGSQGQGSFEQYF
TRBV7-9	TRBJ2-1	.	many	TGTGCCAGCAGCTCCCCTAGGTACAATGAGCAGTTCTTC	CASSSPRYNEQFF
TRBV15	TRBJ1-1	.	many	TGTGCCACCAGCCGGGGAGGGATGGAAAACACTGAAGCTTTCTTT	CATSRGGMENTEAFF
TRBV18	TRBJ2-2	.	many	TGTGCCAGCTCACCGAACAGGGACACCGGGGAGCTGTTTTTT	CASSPNRDTGELFF
TRBV7-8	TRBJ2-7	.	many	TGTGCCAGCAGCATGGGACTGGGCATCTCCTACGAGCAGTACTTC	CASSMGLGISYEQYF
TRBV7-9	TRBJ2-4	TRBD1	many	TGTGCCAGCAGCTACCGGACAGGGGAAGCCAAAAACATTCAGTACTTC	CASSYRTGEAKNIQYF
TRBV9	TRBJ2-7	.	many	TGTGCCAGCAGCCCCTGGGGCGGTACCTACGAGCAGTACTTC	CASSPWGGTYEQYF
TRBV12-5	TRBJ2-1	.	.	TGTGCTAGTGGTCACATCGGGGGCTACAATGAGCAGTTCTTC	CASGHIGGYNEQFF
TRBV6-5	TRBJ2-5	TRBD2	many	TGTGCCAGCACCACGGCGCGGGGGGGCCGGGAGACCCAGTACTTC	CASTTARGGRETQYF
TRBV18	TRBJ2-7	TRBD2	many	TGTGCCAGCTCACGCCCAAGACCGGGACTAGCGGGGGTCTACGAGCAGTACTTC	CASSRPRPGLAGVYEQYF
TRBV9	TRBJ1-2	TRBD1	many	TGTGCCAGCAGTGAAACAGGGGGCGCTTCCTATGGCTACACCTTC	CASSETGGASYGYTF
TRBV6-1	TRBJ1-1	.	many	TGTGCCAGCCTCGGGGGTCACGCTGAAGCTTTCTTT	CASLGGHAEAFF
TRBV6-5	TRBJ1-1	.	many	TGTGCCAGCAGTTTTGACAGGAGGAACACTGAAGCTTTCTTT	CASSFDRRNTEAFF
TRBV19	TRBJ1-5	.	many	TGTGCCAGTAGTATCGGTGTGTACCGTAGCAATCAGCCCCAGCATTTT	CASSIGVYRSNQPQHF
TRBV7-6	TRBJ2-6	.	many	TGTGCCAGCAGCTTGAGGGTTCCTAGCTCTGGGGCCAACGTCCTGACTTTC	CASSLRVPSSGANVLTF
TRBV7-9	TRBJ2-3	.	many	TGTGCCAGCAGCTTGTCAACAGATACGCAGTATTTT	CASSLSTDTQYF
TRBV20-1	TRBJ1-2	.	many	TGCAGCCCTTGGGGGGGCAGCGGCTACACCTTC	CSPWGGSGYTF
TRBV6-5	TRBJ2-7	.	many	TGTGCCAGCAGCTATATGTACGAGCAGTACTTC	CASSYMYEQYF
TRBV5-4	TRBJ1-5	TRBD1	many	TGTGCCAGCAGCACGAACAGGGGTCAGCCCCAGCATTTT	CASSTNRGQPQHF
TRBV7-9	TRBJ2-1	.	many	TGTGCCAGCAGCTCCAGGCCTGACGCAAACAATGAGCAGTTCTTC	CASSSRPDANNEQFF
TRBV29-1	TRBJ1-3	.	many	TGCAGCGTCGGTTTCCGACAGAGCTCTGGAAACACCATATATTTT	CSVGFRQSSGNTIYF
TRBV7-3	TRBJ1-1	.	many	TGTGCCAGCAGCTTAAGGTGGCAGGGAGGGACTGAAGCTTTCTTT	CASSLRWQGGTEAFF
TRBV5-1	TRBJ1-4	.	many	TGCGCCAGCAGTGAACAGGGCCCTAATGAAAAACTGTTTTTT	CASSEQGPNEKLFF
TRBV25-1	TRBJ2-1	TRBD1	many	TGTGCCAGCAGTGAATGGGGGGACAGGCCCGACTATGAGCAGTTCTTC	CASSEWGDRPDYEQFF
TRBV7-8	TRBJ2-1	TRBD2	many	TGTGCCAGCAGCTTCGAACCGGGACTAAAGGCCTATGAGCAGTTCTTC	CASSFEPGLKAYEQFF
TRBV5-1	TRBJ2-7	TRBD2	few	TGCGCCAGCACCCAGACGGGGGGGTCACCCTACGAGCAGTACTTC	CASTQTGGSPYEQYF
TRBV2	TRBJ1-6	.	many	TGTGCCAGCAGCAAACAGGGATGGGATTCACCCCTCCACTTT	CASSKQGWDSPLHF
TRBV4-2	TRBJ2-3	.	many	TGTGCCAGCAGCCAAGGTCTGCGGATTAGCACAGATACGCAGTATTTT	CASSQGLRISTDTQYF
TRBV10-2	TRBJ2-2	.	many	TGCGCCAGCAGTACCGGGACTAACACCGGGGAGCTGTTTTTT	CASSTGTNTGELFF
TRBV5-5	TRBJ2-1	TRBD1	many	TGTGCCAGCAGTTCGGGGACAGGGTGGGGAAACAATGAGCAGTTCTTC	CASSSGTGWGNNEQFF
TRBV18	TRBJ2-2	.	few	TGTGCCAGCTCACCGTCCAGGGTCGGTAACGGGGAGCTGTTTTTT	CASSPSRVGNGELFF